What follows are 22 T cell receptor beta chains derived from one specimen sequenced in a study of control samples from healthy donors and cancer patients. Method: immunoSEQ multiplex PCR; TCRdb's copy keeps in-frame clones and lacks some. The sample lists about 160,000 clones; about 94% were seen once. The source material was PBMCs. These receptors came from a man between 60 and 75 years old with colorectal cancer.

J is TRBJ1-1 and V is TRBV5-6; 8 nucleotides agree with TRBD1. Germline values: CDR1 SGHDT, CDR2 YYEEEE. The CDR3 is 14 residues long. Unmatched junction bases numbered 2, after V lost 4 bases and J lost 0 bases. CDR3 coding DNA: TGTGCCAGCAGCCAGGGGGCCGTGAACACTGAAGCTTTCTTT. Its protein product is CASSQGAVNTEAFF.

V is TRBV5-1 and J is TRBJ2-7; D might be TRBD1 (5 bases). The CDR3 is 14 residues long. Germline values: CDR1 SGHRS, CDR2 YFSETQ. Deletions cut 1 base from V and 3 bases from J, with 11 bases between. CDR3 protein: CASSLSQGFYEQYF. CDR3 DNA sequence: TGCGCCAGCAGCTTGAGTCAGGGATTCTACGAGCAGTACTTC.

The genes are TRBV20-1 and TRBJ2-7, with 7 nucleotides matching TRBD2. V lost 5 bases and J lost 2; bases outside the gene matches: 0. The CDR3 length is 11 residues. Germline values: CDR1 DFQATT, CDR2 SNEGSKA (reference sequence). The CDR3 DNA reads TGCAGTGCTCGGGGGGCCTACGAGCAGTACTTC. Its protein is CSARGAYEQYF.

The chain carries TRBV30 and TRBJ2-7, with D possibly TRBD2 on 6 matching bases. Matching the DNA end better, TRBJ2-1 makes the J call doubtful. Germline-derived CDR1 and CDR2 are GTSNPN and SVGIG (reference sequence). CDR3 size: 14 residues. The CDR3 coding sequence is TGTGCCTGGAGGTCTTGGCGGGGATACAATGAGCAGTTCTTC. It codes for CAWRSWRGYNEQFF.

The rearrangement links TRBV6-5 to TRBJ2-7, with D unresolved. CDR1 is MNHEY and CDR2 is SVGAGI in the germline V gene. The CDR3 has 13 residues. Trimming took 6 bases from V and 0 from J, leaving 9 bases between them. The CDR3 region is CASRDHYSYEQYF. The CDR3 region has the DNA TGTGCCAGCAGAGACCACTACTCCTACGAGCAGTACTTC.

The CDR3 sequence: CAISLRTSGGAKYF. The CDR3 DNA follows: TGTGCCATCAGTCTACGGACTAGCGGGGGGGCCAAGTACTTC. V gene TRBV10-3 combines with J gene TRBJ2-5; 15 positions agree with TRBD2. The V gene's germline CDR1 is ENHRY and CDR2 SYGVKD. V lost 5 bases and J lost 12; bases outside the gene matches: 7. The CDR3 consists of 14 residues.

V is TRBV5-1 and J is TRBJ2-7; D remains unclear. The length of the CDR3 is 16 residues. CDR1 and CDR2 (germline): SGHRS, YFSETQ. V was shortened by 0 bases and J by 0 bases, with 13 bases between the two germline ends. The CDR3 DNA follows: TGCGCCAGCAGCTTGGGGACGACCCCTAGCTCCTACGAGCAGTACTTC. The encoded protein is CASSLGTTPSSYEQYF. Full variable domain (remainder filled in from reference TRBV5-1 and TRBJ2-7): KAGVTQTPRYLIKTRGQQVTLSCSPISGHRSVSWYQQTPGQGLQFLFEYFSETQRNKGNFPGRFSGRQFSNSRSEMNVSTLELGDSALYLCASSLGTTPSSYEQYFGPGTRLTVT.

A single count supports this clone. The CDR3 spells CASSPQGEGNYGYTF. In DNA, the CDR3 is TGTGCCAGCAGCCCACAGGGTGAGGGGAACTATGGCTACACCTTC. This rearrangement joins TRBV6-5 to TRBJ1-2, with D tentatively TRBD1 (6 bases). The CDR3 has 15 amino acids. CDR1 MNHEY and CDR2 SVGAGI come from the germline V gene. V lost 6 bases and J lost 2, with 16 bases in between.

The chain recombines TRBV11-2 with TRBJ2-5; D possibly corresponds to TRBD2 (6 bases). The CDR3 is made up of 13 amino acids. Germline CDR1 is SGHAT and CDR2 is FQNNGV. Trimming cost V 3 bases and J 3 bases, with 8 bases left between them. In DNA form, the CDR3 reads TGTGCCAGCAGCTTTGGGGGGAAAGAGACCCAGTACTTC. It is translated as CASSFGGKETQYF. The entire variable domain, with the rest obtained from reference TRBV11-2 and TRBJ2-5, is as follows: EAGVAQSPRYKIIEKRQSVAFWCNPISGHATLYWYQQILGQGPKLLIQFQNNGVVDDSQLPKDRFSAERLKGVDSTLKIQPAKLEDSAVYLCASSFGGKETQYFGPGTRLLVL.

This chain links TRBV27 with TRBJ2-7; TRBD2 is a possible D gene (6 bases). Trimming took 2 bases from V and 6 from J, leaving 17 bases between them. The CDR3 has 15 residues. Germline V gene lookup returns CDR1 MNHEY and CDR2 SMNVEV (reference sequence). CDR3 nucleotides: TGTGCCAGCAGTTTAGGGATCGGGGGAGGTGCCGAGCAGTACTTC. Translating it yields CASSLGIGGGAEQYF.

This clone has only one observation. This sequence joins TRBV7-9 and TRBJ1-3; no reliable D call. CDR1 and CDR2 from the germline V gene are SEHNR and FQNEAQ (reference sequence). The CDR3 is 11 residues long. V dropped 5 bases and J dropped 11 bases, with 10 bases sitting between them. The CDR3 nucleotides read TGTGCCAGCAGCCCTACCGGGGCCATATATTTT. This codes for CASSPTGAIYF.

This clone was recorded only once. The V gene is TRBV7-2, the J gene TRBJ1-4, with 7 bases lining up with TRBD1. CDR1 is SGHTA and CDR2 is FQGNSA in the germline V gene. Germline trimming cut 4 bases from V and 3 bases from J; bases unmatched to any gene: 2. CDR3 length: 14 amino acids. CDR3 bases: TGTGCCAGCAGCTCGGGACAGCCTAATGAAAAACTGTTTTTT. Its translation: CASSSGQPNEKLFF.

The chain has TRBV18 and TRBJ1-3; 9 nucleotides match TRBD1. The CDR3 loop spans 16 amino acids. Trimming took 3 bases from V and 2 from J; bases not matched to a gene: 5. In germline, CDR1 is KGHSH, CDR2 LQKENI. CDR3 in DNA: TGTGCCAGCTCACCCTTCGGGACAGGGCCTGGAAACACCATATATTTT. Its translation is CASSPFGTGPGNTIYF. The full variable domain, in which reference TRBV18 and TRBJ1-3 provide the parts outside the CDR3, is NAGVMQNPRHLVRRRGQEARLRCSPMKGHSHVYWYRQLPEEGLKFMVYLQKENIIDESGMPKERFSAEFPKEGPSILRIQQVVRGDSAAYFCASSPFGTGPGNTIYFGEGSWLTVV.

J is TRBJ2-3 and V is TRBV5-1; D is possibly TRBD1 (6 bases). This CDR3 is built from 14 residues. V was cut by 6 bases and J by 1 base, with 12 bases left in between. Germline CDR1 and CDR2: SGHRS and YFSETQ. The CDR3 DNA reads TGCGCCAGCAAATACAGGGTCGGCACAGATACGCAGTATTTT. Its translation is CASKYRVGTDTQYF.

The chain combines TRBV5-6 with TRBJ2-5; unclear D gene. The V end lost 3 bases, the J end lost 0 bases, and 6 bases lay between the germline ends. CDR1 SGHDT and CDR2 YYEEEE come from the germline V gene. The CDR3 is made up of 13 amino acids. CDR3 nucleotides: TGTGCCAGCAGCTCTGGATACCAAGAGACCCAGTACTTC. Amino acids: CASSSGYQETQYF.

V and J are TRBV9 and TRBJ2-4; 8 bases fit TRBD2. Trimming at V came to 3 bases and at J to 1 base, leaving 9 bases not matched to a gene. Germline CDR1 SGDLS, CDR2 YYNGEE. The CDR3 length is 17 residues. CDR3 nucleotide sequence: TGTGCCAGCAGCGCGGGGACTAGTTTAAATGCCAAAAACATTCAGTACTTC. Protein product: CASSAGTSLNAKNIQYF.

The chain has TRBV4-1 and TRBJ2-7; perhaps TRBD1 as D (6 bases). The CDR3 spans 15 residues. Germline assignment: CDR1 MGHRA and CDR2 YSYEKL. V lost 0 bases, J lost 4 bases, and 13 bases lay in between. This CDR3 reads CASSQDPGVRYEQYF. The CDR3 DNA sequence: TGCGCCAGCAGCCAAGACCCAGGGGTGAGGTACGAGCAGTACTTC.

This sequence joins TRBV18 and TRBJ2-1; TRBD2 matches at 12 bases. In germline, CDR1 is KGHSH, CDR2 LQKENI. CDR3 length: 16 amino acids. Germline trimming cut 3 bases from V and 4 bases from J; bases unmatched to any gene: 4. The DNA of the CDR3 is TGTGCCAGCTCACCGGCTAGCGGGGGGGAATACAATGAGCAGTTCTTC. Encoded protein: CASSPASGGEYNEQFF.

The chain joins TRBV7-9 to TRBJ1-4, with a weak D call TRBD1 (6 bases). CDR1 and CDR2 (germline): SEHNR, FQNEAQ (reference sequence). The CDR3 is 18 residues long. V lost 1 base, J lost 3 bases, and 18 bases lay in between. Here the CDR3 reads CASSLGMGGDTANEKLFF. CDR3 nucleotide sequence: TGTGCCAGCAGCTTAGGGATGGGTGGGGACACCGCTAATGAAAAACTGTTTTTT.

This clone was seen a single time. DNA for the CDR3: TGTGCCAGCAGTGCCGGGACAGACACCTATACCTACGAGCAGTACTTC. Encoded protein: CASSAGTDTYTYEQYF. The genes are TRBV2 and TRBJ2-7; 7 bases align to TRBD1. Trimming took 4 bases from V and 2 from J; bases not matched to a gene: 11. Germline V lookup: CDR1 SNHLY, CDR2 FYNNEI. The CDR3 is made up of 16 amino acids.

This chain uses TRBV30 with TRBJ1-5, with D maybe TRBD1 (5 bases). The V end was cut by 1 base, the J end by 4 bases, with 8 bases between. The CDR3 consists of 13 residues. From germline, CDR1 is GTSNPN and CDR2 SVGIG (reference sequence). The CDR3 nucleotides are TGTGCCTGGAGTGAGGGGCATAATCAGCCCCAGCATTTT. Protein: CAWSEGHNQPQHF. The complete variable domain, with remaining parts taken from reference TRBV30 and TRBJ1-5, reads SQTIHQWPATLVQPVGSPLSLECTVEGTSNPNLYWYRQAAGRGLQLLFYSVGIGQISSEVPQNLSASRPQDRQFILSSKKLLLSDSGFYLCAWSEGHNQPQHFGDGTRLSIL.

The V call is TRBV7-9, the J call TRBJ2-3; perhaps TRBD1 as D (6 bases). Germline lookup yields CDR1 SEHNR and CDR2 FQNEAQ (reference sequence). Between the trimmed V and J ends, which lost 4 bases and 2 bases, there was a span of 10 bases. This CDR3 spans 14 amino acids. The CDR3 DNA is TGTGCCAGCAGCTCTGACAGGTTCACAGATACGCAGTATTTT. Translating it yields CASSSDRFTDTQYF.